A selection of T cell receptor beta chains follows, all from one sample in a study of blood T cell repertoires in COVID-19. Data came from immunoSEQ multiplex PCR; TCRdb stores just in-frame clones and leaves some out. Of about 440,000 clones in the sample, around 88% were seen once. Sequenced: peripheral blood. These receptors came from a young woman with acute or convalescent COVID-19. CDR3s include the opening cysteine and the closing phenylalanine or tryptophan. A D gene is named only where the DNA matches it firmly. Only part of the rows carry a size: once, few, many, or a class if the clone is expanded.

TRBV19,-,TRBJ1-2,TRBD1,13,CASRRQGNYGYTF,TGTGCCAGTCGAAGACAGGGAAACTATGGCTACACCTTC
TRBV4-2,once,TRBJ2-3,TRBD2,16,CASSRRTGGVTDTQYF,TGTGCCAGCAGCCGCCGGACGGGGGGTGTCACAGATACGCAGTATTTT
TRBV4-1,-,TRBJ1-2,-,14,CASSQERGGAGYTF,TGCGCCAGCAGCCAAGAGCGTGGGGGCGCTGGCTACACCTTC
TRBV7-3,-,TRBJ2-7,-,19,CASSLGVQEGGGASYEQYF,TGTGCCAGCAGCTTAGGCGTACAGGAGGGTGGAGGGGCAAGCTACGAGCAGTACTTC
TRBV5-5,once,TRBJ1-1,TRBD1,16,CASSSWGTGVDTEAFF,TGTGCCAGCAGCTCCTGGGGGACAGGGGTCGACACTGAAGCTTTCTTT
TRBV11-2,-,TRBJ2-5,-,14,CASSESGSVVTQYF,TGTGCCAGCAGCGAGTCGGGAAGTGTTGTGACCCAGTACTTC
TRBV28,-,TRBJ2-7,-,15,CASTPPDGGPYEQYF,TGTGCCAGCACTCCGCCCGACGGGGGGCCCTACGAGCAGTACTTC
TRBV29-1,-,TRBJ2-3,-,13,CSVEDPGTDTQYF,TGCAGCGTTGAAGACCCAGGGACAGATACGCAGTATTTT
TRBV28,-,TRBJ1-2,-,14,CASTRTVISYGYTF,TGTGCCAGCACCAGGACAGTCATCAGCTATGGCTACACCTTC
TRBV7-9,-,TRBJ1-4,-,15,CASSLKGATNEKLFF,TGTGCCAGCAGCTTAAAGGGAGCAACTAATGAAAAACTGTTTTTT
TRBV19,-,TRBJ1-5,TRBD1,17,CASSMKSGGFSNQPQHF,TGTGCCAGTAGTATGAAGTCAGGGGGCTTCAGCAATCAGCCCCAGCATTTT
TRBV30,-,TRBJ1-5,-,13,CAWSTRVQQPQHF,TGTGCCTGGAGCACGAGGGTGCAACAGCCCCAGCATTTT
TRBV7-8,-,TRBJ2-2,-,13,CASSGGRTGELFF,TGTGCCAGCTCGGGGGGCCGCACCGGGGAGCTGTTTTTT
TRBV18,-,TRBJ2-7,-,15,CASSNGQSVSYEQYF,TGTGCCAGCTCAAACGGACAATCTGTCTCCTACGAGCAGTACTTC
TRBV4-1,once,TRBJ1-4,-,15,CASSQDSGRDEKLLF,TGCGCCAGCAGCCAAGATTCGGGGAGGGATGAAAAACTGCTTTTT
TRBV28,few,TRBJ2-7,-,16,CASSFFPPAAVDEQYF,TGTGCCAGCAGTTTCTTCCCGCCGGCTGCGGTCGACGAGCAGTACTTC
TRBV5-4,-,TRBJ1-1,-,16,CASNPRGGTGYTEAFF,TGTGCCAGCAACCCCAGGGGAGGGACGGGTTACACTGAAGCTTTCTTT
TRBV9,-,TRBJ2-1,TRBD2,17,CASSVGGLAGPHNEQFF,TGTGCCAGCAGCGTAGGCGGACTAGCGGGGCCCCACAATGAGCAGTTCTTC
TRBV13,-,TRBJ2-7,TRBD1,15,CASSLGVQGLYEQYF,TGTGCCAGCAGCTTAGGTGTACAGGGGTTATACGAGCAGTACTTC
TRBV12-3/TRBV12-4,-,TRBJ1-5,-,13,CASGPGGTQPQHF,TGTGCCAGCGGCCCGGGGGGTACTCAGCCCCAGCATTTT
TRBV3-1/TRBV3-2,-,TRBJ2-2,TRBD2,17,CASSQDGLAGRTGELFF,TGTGCCAGCAGCCAAGATGGGCTAGCGGGGCGTACCGGGGAGCTGTTTTTT
TRBV2,-,TRBJ2-5,-,11,CASKSRETQYF,TGTGCCAGCAAGTCCCGGGAGACCCAGTACTTC
TRBV11-2,-,TRBJ1-1,-,13,CASSPLRGLEAFF,TGTGCCAGCAGCCCGCTCCGCGGACTTGAAGCTTTCTTT
TRBV28,once,TRBJ1-5,-,15,CASSSRGKPNQPQHF,TGTGCCAGCAGTTCCCGGGGTAAACCCAATCAGCCCCAGCATTTT
TRBV6-5,-,TRBJ1-5,-,13,CASTNSKPQPQHF,TGTGCCAGTACGAATTCGAAGCCCCAGCCCCAGCATTTT
TRBV20-1,-,TRBJ2-4,-,10,CSIAGNIQYF,TGCAGTATCGCAGGAAACATTCAGTACTTC
TRBV2,few,TRBJ2-6,-,13,CASKGQGANVLTF,TGTGCCAGCAAGGGGCAAGGGGCCAACGTCCTGACTTTC
TRBV5-8,-,TRBJ2-1,-,16,CASSLVRGLTYNEQFF,TGTGCCAGCAGCTTGGTGCGTGGGCTTACCTACAATGAGCAGTTCTTC
TRBV27,-,TRBJ2-7,-,15,CASSLSPQGSYEQYF,TGTGCCAGCAGTTTATCCCCACAGGGAAGTTACGAGCAGTACTTC
TRBV28,-,TRBJ1-6,TRBD1,13,CASRARDRSALHF,TGTGCCAGCAGAGCCAGGGACAGGTCGGCCCTCCACTTT
TRBV24-1,-,TRBJ2-2,TRBD1,16,CATSDPGTGRTGELFF,TGTGCCACCAGTGACCCTGGGACAGGGAGGACCGGGGAGCTGTTTTTT
TRBV5-1,-,TRBJ2-5,-,15,CASSLQPRGGETQYF,TGCGCCAGCAGCTTGCAACCGCGGGGCGGGGAGACCCAGTACTTC